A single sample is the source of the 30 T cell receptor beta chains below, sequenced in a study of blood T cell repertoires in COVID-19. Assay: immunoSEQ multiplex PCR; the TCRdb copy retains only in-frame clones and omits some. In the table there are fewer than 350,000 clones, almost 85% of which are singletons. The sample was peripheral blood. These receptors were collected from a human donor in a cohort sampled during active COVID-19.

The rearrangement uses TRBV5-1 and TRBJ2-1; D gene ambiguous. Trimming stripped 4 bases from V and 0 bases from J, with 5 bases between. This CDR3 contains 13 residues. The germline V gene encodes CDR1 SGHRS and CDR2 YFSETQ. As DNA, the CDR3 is TGCGCCAGCAGCCCTAGCTCCTACAATGAGCAGTTCTTC. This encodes CASSPSSYNEQFF.

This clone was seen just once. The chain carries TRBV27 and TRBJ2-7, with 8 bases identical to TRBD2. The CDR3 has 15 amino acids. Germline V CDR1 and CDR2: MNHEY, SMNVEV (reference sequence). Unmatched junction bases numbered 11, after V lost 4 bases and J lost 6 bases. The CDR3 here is CASSYRHAGGSEQYF. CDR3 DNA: TGTGCCAGCAGTTATCGACATGCGGGGGGTAGCGAGCAGTACTTC.

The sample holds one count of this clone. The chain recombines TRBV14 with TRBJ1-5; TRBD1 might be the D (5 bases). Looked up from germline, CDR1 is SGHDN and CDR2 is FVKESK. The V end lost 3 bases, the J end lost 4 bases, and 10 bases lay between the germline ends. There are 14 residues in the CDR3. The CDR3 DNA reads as TGTGCCAGCAGCCAGGGGACTACTAATCAGCCCCAGCATTTT. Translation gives CASSQGTTNQPQHF.

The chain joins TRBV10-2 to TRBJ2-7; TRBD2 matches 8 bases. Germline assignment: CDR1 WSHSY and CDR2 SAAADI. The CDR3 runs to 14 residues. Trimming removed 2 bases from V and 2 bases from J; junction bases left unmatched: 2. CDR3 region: CASSEAGGTYEQYF. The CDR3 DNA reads TGCGCCAGCAGTGAGGCGGGGGGTACCTACGAGCAGTACTTC.

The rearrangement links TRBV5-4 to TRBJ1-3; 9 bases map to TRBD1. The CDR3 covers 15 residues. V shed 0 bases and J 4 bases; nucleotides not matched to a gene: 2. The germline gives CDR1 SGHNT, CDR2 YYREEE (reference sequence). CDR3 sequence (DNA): TGTGCCAGCAGCTTGGGGACAGGGGCCGGAAACACCATATATTTT. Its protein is CASSLGTGAGNTIYF.

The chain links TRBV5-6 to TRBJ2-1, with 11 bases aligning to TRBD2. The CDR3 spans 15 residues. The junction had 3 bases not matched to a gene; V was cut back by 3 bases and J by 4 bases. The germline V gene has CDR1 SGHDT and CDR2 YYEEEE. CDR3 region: CASSSGTSGYNEQFF. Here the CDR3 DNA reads TGTGCCAGCAGCTCCGGGACTAGCGGTTACAATGAGCAGTTCTTC.

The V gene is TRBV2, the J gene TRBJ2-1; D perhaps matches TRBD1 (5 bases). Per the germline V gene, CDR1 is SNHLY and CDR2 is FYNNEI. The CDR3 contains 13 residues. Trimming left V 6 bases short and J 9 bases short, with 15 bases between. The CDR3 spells CASRTIQGTEQFF. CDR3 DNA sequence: TGTGCCAGCAGGACAATCCAGGGTACTGAGCAGTTCTTC.

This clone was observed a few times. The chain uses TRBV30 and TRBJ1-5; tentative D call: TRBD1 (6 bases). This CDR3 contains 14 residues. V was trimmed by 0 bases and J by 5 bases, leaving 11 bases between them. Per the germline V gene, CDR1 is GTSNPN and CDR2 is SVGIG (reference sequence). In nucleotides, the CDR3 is TGTGCCTGGAGTGTAGGCAGGGGATATCAGCCCCAGCATTTT. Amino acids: CAWSVGRGYQPQHF.

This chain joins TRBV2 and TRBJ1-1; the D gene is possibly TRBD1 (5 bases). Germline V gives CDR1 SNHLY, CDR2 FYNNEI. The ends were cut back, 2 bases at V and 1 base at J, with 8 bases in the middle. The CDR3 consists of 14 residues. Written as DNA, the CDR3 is TGTGCCAGCAGTGAAACTGGACAGAACACTGAAGCTTTCTTT. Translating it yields CASSETGQNTEAFF.

The CDR3 nucleotides are TGTGCCAGTAGTAGATACAGGGGGCGGGCTGGAAACACCATATATTTT. Translation gives CASSRYRGRAGNTIYF. The rearrangement links TRBV19 to TRBJ1-3; 9 nucleotides line up with TRBD1. In germline, CDR1 is LNHDA, CDR2 SQIVND (reference sequence). Trimming removed 4 bases from V and 2 bases from J; junction bases left unmatched: 6. The CDR3 loop spans 16 amino acids. Looking up the rest from reference TRBV19 and TRBJ1-3 gives the full variable domain: DGGITQSPKYLFRKEGQNVTLSCEQNLNHDAMYWYRQDPGQGLRLIYYSQIVNDFQKGDIAEGYSVSREKKESFPLTVTSAQKNPTAFYLCASSRYRGRAGNTIYFGEGSWLTVV.

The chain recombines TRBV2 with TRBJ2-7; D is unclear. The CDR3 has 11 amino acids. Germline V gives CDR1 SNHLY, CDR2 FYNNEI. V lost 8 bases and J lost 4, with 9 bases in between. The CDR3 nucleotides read TGTGCCAGCCTTATGCGTTACGAGCAGTACTTC. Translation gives CASLMRYEQYF.

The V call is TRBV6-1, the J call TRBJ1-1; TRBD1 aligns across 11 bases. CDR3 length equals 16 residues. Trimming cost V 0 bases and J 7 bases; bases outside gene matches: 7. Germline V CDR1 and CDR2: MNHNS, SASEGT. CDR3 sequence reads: CASSEAHWTGGYEAFF. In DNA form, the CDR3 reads TGTGCCAGCAGTGAAGCGCATTGGACAGGGGGCTATGAAGCTTTCTTT.

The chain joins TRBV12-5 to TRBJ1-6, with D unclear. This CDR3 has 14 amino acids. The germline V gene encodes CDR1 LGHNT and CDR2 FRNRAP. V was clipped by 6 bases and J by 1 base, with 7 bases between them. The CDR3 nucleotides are TGTGCTAGTGGGCTGGAGTCCTATAATTCACCCCTCCACTTT. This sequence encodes CASGLESYNSPLHF.

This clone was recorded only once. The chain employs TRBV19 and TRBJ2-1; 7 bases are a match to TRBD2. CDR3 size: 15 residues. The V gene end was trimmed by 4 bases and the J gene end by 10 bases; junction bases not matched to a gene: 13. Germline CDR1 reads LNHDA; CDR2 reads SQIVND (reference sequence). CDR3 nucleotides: TGTGCCAGTAGTACTCAGCGGGGCAATCTTAGGGAGCAGTTCTTC. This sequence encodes CASSTQRGNLREQFF.

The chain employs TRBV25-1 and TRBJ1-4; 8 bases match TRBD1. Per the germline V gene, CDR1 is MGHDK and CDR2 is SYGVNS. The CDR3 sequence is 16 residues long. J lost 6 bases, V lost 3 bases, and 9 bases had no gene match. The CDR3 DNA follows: TGTGCCAGCAGTGAGTCTGGGACAGGCCAATATGAAAAACTGTTTTTT. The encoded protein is CASSESGTGQYEKLFF.

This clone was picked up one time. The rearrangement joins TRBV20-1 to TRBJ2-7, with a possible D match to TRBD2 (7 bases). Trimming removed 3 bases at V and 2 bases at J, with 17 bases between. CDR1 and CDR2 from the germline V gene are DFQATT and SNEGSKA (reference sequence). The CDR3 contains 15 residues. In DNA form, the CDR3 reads TGCAGTGCTAGTGACGGCGGGGGCCGCACCTACGAGCAGTACTTC. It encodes CSASDGGGRTYEQYF.

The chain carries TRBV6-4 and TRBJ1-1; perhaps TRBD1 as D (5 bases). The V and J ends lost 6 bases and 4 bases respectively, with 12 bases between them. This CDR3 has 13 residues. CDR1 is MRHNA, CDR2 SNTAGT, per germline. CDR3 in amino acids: CASSPGFGTEAFF. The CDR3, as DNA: TGTGCCAGCAGCCCAGGGTTCGGCACTGAAGCTTTCTTT.

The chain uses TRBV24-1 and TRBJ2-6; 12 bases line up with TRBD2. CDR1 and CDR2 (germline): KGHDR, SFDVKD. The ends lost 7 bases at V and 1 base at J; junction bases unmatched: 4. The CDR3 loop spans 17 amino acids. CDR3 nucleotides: TGTGCCACCAGCTCTAGCGGGGGGGCATCTGGGGCCAACGTCCTGACTTTC. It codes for CATSSSGGASGANVLTF.

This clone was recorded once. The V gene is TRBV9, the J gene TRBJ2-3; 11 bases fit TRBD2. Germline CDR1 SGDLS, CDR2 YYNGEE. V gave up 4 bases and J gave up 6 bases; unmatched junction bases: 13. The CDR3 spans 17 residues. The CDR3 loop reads CASSPQRLSGGADTQYF. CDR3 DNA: TGTGCCAGCAGCCCCCAAAGACTTAGCGGGGGGGCGGATACGCAGTATTTT.

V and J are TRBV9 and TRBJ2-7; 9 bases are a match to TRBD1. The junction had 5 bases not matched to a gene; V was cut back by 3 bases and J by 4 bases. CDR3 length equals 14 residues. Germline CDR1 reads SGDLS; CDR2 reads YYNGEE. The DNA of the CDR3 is TGTGCCAGCAGCGCCGGGACAGGGACATACGAGCAGTACTTC. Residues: CASSAGTGTYEQYF.

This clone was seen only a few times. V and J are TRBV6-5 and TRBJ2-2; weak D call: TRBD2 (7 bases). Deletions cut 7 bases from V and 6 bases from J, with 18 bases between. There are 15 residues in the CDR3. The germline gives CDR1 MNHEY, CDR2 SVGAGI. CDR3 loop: CASNERGGKAGELFF. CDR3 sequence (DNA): TGTGCCAGCAACGAAAGGGGGGGAAAAGCCGGGGAGCTGTTTTTT.

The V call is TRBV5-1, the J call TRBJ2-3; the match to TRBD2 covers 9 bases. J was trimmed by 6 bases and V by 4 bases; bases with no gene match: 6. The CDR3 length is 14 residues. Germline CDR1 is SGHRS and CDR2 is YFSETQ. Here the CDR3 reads CASSPGLAPDTQYF. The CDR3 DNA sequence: TGCGCCAGCAGCCCCGGACTAGCGCCGGATACGCAGTATTTT.

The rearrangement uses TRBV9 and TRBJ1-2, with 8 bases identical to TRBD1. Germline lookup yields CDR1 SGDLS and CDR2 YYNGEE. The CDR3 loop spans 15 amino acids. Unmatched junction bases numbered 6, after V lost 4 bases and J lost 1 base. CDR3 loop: CASSTQGAVNYGYTF. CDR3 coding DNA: TGTGCCAGCAGCACCCAGGGGGCCGTTAACTATGGCTACACCTTC.

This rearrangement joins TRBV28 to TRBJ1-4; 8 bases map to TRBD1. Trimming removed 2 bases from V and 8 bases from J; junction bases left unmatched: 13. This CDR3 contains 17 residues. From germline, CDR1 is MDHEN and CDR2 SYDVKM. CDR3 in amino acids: CASSLTGTGPSGEKLFF. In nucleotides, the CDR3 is TGTGCCAGCAGTTTAACCGGGACAGGTCCCTCGGGGGAAAAACTGTTTTTT.

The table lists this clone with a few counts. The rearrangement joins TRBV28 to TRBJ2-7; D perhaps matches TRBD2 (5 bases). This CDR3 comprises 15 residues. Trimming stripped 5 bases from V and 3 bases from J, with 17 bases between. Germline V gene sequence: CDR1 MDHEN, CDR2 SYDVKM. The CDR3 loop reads CASSPTGKGGYEQYF. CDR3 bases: TGTGCCAGCAGTCCTACCGGGAAAGGTGGCTACGAGCAGTACTTC.

CDR3 region: CASSQGQETQYF. In DNA form, the CDR3 reads TGTGCCAGCAGCCAGGGGCAGGAGACCCAGTACTTC. This rearrangement joins TRBV3-1 (or the pseudogene TRBV3-2) to TRBJ2-5, with TRBD1 as a possible D gene (5 bases). CDR1 is LGHDT and CDR2 is YNNKEL in the germline V gene (reference sequence). Trimming pared 3 bases from V and 5 bases from J, leaving 7 bases between. The CDR3 extends over 12 amino acids.

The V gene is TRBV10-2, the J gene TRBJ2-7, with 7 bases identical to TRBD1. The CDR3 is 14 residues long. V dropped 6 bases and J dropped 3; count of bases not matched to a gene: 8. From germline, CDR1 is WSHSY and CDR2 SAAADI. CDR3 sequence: CASSIGTEIYEQYF. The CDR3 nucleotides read TGCGCCAGCAGCATCGGGACAGAAATCTACGAGCAGTACTTC.

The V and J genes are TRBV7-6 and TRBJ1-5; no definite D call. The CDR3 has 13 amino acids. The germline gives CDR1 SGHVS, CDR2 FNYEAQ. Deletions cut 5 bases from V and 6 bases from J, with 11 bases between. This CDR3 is CASSPYQAQPQHF. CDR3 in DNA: TGTGCCAGCAGCCCCTATCAAGCTCAGCCCCAGCATTTT. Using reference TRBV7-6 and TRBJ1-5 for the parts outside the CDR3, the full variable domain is GAGVSQSPRYKVTKRGQDVALRCDPISGHVSLYWYRQALGQGPEFLTYFNYEAQQDKSGLPNDRFSAERPEGSISTLTIQRTEQRDSAMYRCASSPYQAQPQHFGDGTRLSIL.

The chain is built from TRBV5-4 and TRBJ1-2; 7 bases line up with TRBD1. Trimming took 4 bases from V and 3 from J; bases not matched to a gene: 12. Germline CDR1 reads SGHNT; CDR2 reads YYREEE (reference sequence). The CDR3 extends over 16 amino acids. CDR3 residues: CASSALYRGEDYGYTF. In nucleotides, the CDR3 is TGTGCCAGCAGCGCTCTATACAGGGGCGAGGACTATGGCTACACCTTC.

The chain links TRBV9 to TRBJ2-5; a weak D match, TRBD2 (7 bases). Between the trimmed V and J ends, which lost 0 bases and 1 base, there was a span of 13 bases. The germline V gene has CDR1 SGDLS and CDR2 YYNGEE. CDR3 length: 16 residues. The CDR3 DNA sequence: TGTGCCAGCAGCGTAGCCGCGGGGGCCCTCCAAGAGACCCAGTACTTC. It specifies CASSVAAGALQETQYF.